This TCR beta chain was captured in a study of beta chain features in type 1 diabetes. Expressed TCRB transcripts were sequenced because the entire RNA isolate underwent reverse transcription. Repertoires were generated with immunoSEQ multiplex PCR, while TCRdb's copy carries only in-frame clones and drops some. The table includes 350,000 to 400,000 clones, roughly 16% detected once. CDR1 SSHAT and CDR2 FNYEAQ come from the germline V gene (reference sequence). This CDR3 comprises 13 residues. V lost 5 bases to trimming and J lost 5 bases; unmatched junction nucleotides: 5. This clonotype was sampled from a woman under 30 in good health. Source material: naive CD4+ T cells from blood. The chain links TRBV7-7 to TRBJ2-5, with 7 bases matching TRBD1. CDR3 loop: CASSTQGSETQYF. In DNA, the CDR3 is TGTGCCAGCAGCACACAGGGGTCGGAGACCCAGTACTTC.